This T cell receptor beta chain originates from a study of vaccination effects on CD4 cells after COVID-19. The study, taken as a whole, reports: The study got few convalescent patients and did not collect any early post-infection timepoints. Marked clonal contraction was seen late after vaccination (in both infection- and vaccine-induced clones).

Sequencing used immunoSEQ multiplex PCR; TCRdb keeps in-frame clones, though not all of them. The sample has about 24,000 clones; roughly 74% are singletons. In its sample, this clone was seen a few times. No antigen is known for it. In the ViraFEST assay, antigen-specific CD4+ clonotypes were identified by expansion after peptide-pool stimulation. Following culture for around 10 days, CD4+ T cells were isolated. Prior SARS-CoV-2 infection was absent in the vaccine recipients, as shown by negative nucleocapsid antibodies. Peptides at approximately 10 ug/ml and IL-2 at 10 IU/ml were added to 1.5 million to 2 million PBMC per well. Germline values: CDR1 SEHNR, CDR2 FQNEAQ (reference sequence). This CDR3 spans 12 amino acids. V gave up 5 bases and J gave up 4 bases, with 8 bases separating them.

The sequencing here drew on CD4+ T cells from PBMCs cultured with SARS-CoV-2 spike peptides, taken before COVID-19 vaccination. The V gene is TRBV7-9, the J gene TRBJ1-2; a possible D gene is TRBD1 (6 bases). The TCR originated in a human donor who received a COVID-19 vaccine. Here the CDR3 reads CASSGTSYGYTF. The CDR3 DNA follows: TGTGCCAGCAGCGGGACATCCTATGGCTACACCTTC.